The text below deals with one TCR beta chain. Antigen: not known. This CDR3 region has 17 residues. Germline V gives CDR1 MGHRA, CDR2 YSYEKL. Trimming removed 0 bases from V and 7 bases from J, with 16 bases in between. The data belong to a study of T cell responses to AZD1222 COVID-19 vaccine. Notes on the study in general: Unmutated variant regions reportedly attract nearly half of all spike-specific TCRs. Baseline antibody screening turned up just a handful of seropositive AZD1222 recipients. Elevations in Spike-specific TCR breadth and depth followed administration of two AZD1222 doses.

Generated by immunoSEQ multiplex PCR, the TCRdb table keeps only in-frame clones and is missing some. The sample contains 130,000 to 150,000 clones, 85% to 95% of which appear only once. The sequence came from an adult who had recovered from COVID-19. Sequences were derived from peripheral blood, sampled after recovery from COVID-19. The rearrangement joins TRBV4-1 to TRBJ1-6; a weak D match, TRBD1 (6 bases). The CDR3 loop is CASSQEIPGGRNSPLHF. CDR3 DNA: TGCGCCAGCAGCCAAGAGATTCCGGGGGGCAGAAATTCACCCCTCCACTTT.